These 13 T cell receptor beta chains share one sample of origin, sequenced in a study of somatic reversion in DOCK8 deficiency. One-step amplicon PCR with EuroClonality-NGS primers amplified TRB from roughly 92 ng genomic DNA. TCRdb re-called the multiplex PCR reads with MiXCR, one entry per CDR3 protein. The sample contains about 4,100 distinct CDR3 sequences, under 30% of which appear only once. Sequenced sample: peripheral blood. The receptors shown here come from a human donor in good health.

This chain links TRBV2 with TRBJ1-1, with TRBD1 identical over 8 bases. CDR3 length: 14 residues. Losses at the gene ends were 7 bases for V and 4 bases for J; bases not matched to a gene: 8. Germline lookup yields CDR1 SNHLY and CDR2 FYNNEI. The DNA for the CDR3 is TGTGCCAGCAATCAGGACAGGGTAGGCACTGAAGCTTTCTTT. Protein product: CASNQDRVGTEAFF.

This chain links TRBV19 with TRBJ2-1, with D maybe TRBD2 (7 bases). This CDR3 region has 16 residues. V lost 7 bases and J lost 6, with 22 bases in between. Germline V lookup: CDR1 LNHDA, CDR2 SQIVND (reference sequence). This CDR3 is CASMEGGGAISNEQFF. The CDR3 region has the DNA TGTGCCAGTATGGAGGGGGGGGGGGCAATTAGCAATGAGCAGTTCTTC.

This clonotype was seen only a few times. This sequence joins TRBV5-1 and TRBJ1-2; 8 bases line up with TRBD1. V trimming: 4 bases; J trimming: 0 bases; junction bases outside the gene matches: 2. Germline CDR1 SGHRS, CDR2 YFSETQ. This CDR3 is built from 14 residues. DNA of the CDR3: TGCGCCAGCAGCGCGGGACAGGCTAACTATGGCTACACCTTC. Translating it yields CASSAGQANYGYTF. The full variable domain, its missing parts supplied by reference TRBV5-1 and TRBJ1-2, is KAGVTQTPRYLIKTRGQQVTLSCSPISGHRSVSWYQQTPGQGLQFLFEYFSETQRNKGNFPGRFSGRQFSNSRSEMNVSTLELGDSALYLCASSAGQANYGYTFGSGTRLTVV.

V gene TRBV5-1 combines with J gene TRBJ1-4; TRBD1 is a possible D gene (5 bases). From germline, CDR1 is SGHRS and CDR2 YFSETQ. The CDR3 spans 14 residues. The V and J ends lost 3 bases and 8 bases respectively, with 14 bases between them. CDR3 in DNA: TGCGCCAGCAGCTCCGGGGAGCAGGGAGAAAAACTGTTTTTT. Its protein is CASSSGEQGEKLFF.

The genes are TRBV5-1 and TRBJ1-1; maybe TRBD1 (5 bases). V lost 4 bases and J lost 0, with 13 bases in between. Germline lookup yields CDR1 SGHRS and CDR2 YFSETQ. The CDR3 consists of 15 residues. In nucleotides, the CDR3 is TGCGCCAGCAGCCCGGGGCCGCATTTGAACACTGAAGCTTTCTTT. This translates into CASSPGPHLNTEAFF.

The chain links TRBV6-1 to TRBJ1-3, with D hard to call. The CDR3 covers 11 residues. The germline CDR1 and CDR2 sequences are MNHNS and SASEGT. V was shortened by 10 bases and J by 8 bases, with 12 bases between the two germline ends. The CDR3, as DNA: TGTGCCACATGGGGAGGTGACACCATATATTTT. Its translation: CATWGGDTIYF.

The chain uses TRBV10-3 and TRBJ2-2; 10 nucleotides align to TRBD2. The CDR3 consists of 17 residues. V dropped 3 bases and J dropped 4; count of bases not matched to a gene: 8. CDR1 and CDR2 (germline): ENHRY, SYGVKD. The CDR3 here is CAISEIAGGALTGELFF. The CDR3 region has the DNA TGTGCCATCAGTGAAATAGCGGGGGGTGCGCTCACCGGGGAGCTGTTTTTT.

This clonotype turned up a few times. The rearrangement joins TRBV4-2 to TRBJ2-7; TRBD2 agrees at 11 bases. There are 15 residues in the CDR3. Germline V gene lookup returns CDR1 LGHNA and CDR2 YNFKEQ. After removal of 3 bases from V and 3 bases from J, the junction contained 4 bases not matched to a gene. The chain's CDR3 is CASSHQGTSGYEQYF. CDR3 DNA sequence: TGTGCCAGCAGCCACCAAGGGACTAGCGGCTACGAGCAGTACTTC.

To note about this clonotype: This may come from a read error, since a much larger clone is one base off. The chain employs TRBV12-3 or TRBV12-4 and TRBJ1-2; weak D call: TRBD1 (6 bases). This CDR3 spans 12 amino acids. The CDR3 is CAGSSGAAGYTF. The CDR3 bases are TGTGCCGGCAGTTCAGGGGCGGCTGGCTACACCTTC.

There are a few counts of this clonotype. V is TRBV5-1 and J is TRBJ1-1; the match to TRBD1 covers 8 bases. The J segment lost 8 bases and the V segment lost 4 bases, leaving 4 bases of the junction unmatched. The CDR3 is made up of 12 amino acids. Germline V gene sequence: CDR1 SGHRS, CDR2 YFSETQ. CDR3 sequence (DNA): TGCGCCAGCAGCGCGGACAGGGTGGAAGCTTTCTTT. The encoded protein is CASSADRVEAFF.

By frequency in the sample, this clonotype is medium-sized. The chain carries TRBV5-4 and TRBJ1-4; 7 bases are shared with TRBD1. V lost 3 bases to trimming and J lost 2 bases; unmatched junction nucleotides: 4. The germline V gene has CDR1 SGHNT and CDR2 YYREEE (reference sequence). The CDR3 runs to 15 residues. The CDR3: CASSSNRGTNEKLFF. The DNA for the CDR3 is TGTGCCAGCAGCTCGAACAGGGGCACTAATGAAAAACTGTTTTTT.

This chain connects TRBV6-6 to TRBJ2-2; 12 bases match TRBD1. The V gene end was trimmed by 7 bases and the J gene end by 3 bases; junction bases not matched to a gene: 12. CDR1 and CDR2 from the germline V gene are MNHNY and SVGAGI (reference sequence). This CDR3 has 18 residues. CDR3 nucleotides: TGTGCCAGCATACCCCTCCCCCGGGACAGGGGGCACACCGGGGAGCTGTTTTTT. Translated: CASIPLPRDRGHTGELFF.

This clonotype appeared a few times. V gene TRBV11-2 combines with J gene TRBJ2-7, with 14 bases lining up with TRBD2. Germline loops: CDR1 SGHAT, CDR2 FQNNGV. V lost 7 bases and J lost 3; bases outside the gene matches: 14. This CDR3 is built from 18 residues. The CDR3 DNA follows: TGTGCCAGCACCCTCCGGGGAGGACTAGCGGGGGGCCGCTACGAGCAGTACTTC. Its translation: CASTLRGGLAGGRYEQYF.